The next 23 T cell receptor beta chains were all read from a single sample in a study of shared clonotypes between healthy human individuals. This table comes from immunoSEQ multiplex PCR, and its TCRdb copy is limited to in-frame clones, with some not included. The sample has 1,500,000 or so clones, around 98.5% seen once. Material: naive CD4+ T cells sorted from blood. Subset meaning: CD45RA+ positively selected. These TCRs come from a man aged 30 to 39 in good health.

The chain links TRBV5-6 to TRBJ2-1; the D is unclear. V was cut by 2 bases and J by 9 bases, with 9 bases left in between. The CDR3 has 12 amino acids. Per the germline V gene, CDR1 is SGHDT and CDR2 is YYEEEE. CDR3 bases: TGTGCCAGCAGCTTTTTGAAGTCTGAGCAGTTCTTC. This translates into CASSFLKSEQFF.

Note on this clone: Other DNA sequences in the same sample also yield this CDR3. The gene calls are TRBV25-1 and TRBJ2-1; the D is unclear. Germline CDR1 MGHDK, CDR2 SYGVNS. This CDR3 is built from 11 residues. V lost 6 bases and J lost 4, with 4 bases in between. The CDR3, as DNA: TGTGCCAGCAGAGGGTACAATGAGCAGTTCTTC. This codes for CASRGYNEQFF.

The rearrangement uses TRBV14 and TRBJ2-1; perhaps TRBD1 as D (7 bases). Germline V gives CDR1 SGHDN, CDR2 FVKESK. The CDR3 totals 17 residues. V was shortened by 0 bases and J by 5 bases, with 17 bases between the two germline ends. The CDR3 DNA is TGTGCCAGCAGCCAAGATAGACGACAGGGAGGTAACAATGAGCAGTTCTTC. Amino acid sequence: CASSQDRRQGGNNEQFF.

The chain employs TRBV7-6 and TRBJ2-7; D is possibly TRBD2 (7 bases). The CDR3 is 17 residues long. V gave up 0 bases and J gave up 0 bases, with 15 bases separating them. The germline gives CDR1 SGHVS, CDR2 FNYEAQ. CDR3 amino acids: CASSLAPRGGSSYEQYF. The CDR3 bases are TGTGCCAGCAGCTTAGCGCCCAGGGGCGGGAGCTCCTACGAGCAGTACTTC. Using reference TRBV7-6 and TRBJ2-7 for the parts outside the CDR3, the full variable domain is GAGVSQSPRYKVTKRGQDVALRCDPISGHVSLYWYRQALGQGPEFLTYFNYEAQQDKSGLPNDRFSAERPEGSISTLTIQRTEQRDSAMYRCASSLAPRGGSSYEQYFGPGTRLTVT.

V usage is TRBV5-5 and J usage is TRBJ2-1, with 8 nucleotides matching TRBD2. Germline V gene data show CDR1 as SGHKS and CDR2 as YYEKEE (reference sequence). CDR3 length: 14 residues. V shed 2 bases and J 4 bases; nucleotides not matched to a gene: 2. Written as DNA, the CDR3 is TGTGCCAGCAGCTTTGGGACTAGATACAATGAGCAGTTCTTC. As protein: CASSFGTRYNEQFF.

The gene calls are TRBV5-1 and TRBJ1-1; TRBD1 is a possible D gene (6 bases). The CDR3 runs to 15 residues. Germline-derived CDR1 and CDR2 are SGHRS and YFSETQ. The V end lost 0 bases, the J end lost 6 bases, and 15 bases lay between the germline ends. CDR3 loop: CASSLETGAYPEAFF. The CDR3 coding sequence is TGCGCCAGCAGCTTGGAGACGGGGGCCTACCCTGAAGCTTTCTTT. Based on the CDR3 plus reference TRBV5-1 and TRBJ1-1, the full variable domain is KAGVTQTPRYLIKTRGQQVTLSCSPISGHRSVSWYQQTPGQGLQFLFEYFSETQRNKGNFPGRFSGRQFSNSRSEMNVSTLELGDSALYLCASSLETGAYPEAFFGQGTRLTVV.

The sample holds one count of this clone. This chain uses TRBV7-9 with TRBJ2-7; 8 bases align to TRBD1. The CDR3 has 15 amino acids. Germline lookup yields CDR1 SEHNR and CDR2 FQNEAQ (reference sequence). Trimming took 2 bases from V and 2 from J; bases not matched to a gene: 5. The CDR3 region has the DNA TGTGCCAGCAGCTTATCGGGACAGGTCCCCTACGAGCAGTACTTC. Its translation is CASSLSGQVPYEQYF.

The chain couples TRBV6-5 to TRBJ2-7, with 7 positions matching TRBD1. CDR3 length: 15 residues. J lost 5 bases, V lost 10 bases, and 17 bases had no gene match. CDR1 MNHEY and CDR2 SVGAGI come from the germline V gene. CDR3 DNA sequence: TGTGCCACCACCCGACTGACAGGGTCTTTCAACGAGCAGTACTTC. It encodes CATTRLTGSFNEQYF.

V and J are TRBV7-2 and TRBJ2-3, with D possibly TRBD2 on 5 matching bases. Germline CDR1 and CDR2: SGHTA and FQGNSA. Trimming shortened V by 4 bases and J by 6 bases, and 11 bases separated the two germline ends. The CDR3 extends over 13 amino acids. The CDR3 nucleotides are TGTGCCAGCAGCTCAGCAAGGGAGGATACGCAGTATTTT. Encoded protein: CASSSAREDTQYF.

The V call is TRBV18, the J call TRBJ2-2; 11 bases match TRBD2. CDR1 is KGHSH, CDR2 LQKENI, per germline. The V segment lost 9 bases and the J segment 4 bases; nucleotides outside the gene matches: 10. The CDR3 covers 16 residues. The CDR3 nucleotides are TGTGCCAGTAAAAAACTAGCGGGAGCGGCCACCGGGGAGCTGTTTTTT. Its translation: CASKKLAGAATGELFF.

V usage is TRBV11-3 and J usage is TRBJ2-2, with TRBD2 identical over 10 bases. Germline CDR1 and CDR2: SGHNT and YENEEA. This CDR3 comprises 17 residues. V trimming: 0 bases; J trimming: 1 base; junction bases outside the gene matches: 2. CDR3 region: CASSLELAGGNTGELFF. The CDR3 DNA reads as TGTGCCAGCAGCTTAGAGTTAGCGGGAGGGAACACCGGGGAGCTGTTTTTT.

The gene calls are TRBV4-1 and TRBJ1-1; D gene uncertain. V was cut by 0 bases and J by 1 base, with 12 bases left in between. Germline CDR1 and CDR2: MGHRA and YSYEKL. This CDR3 has 16 residues. CDR3 loop: CASSQDASVRNTEAFF. DNA of the CDR3: TGCGCCAGCAGCCAAGATGCGTCAGTCCGGAACACTGAAGCTTTCTTT.

The V call is TRBV28, the J call TRBJ2-2, with 9 nucleotides matching TRBD2. The V and J ends lost 1 base and 4 bases, in that order; junction bases with no gene match: 7. The germline CDR1 and CDR2 sequences are MDHEN and SYDVKM. The CDR3 loop spans 17 amino acids. The CDR3 coding sequence is TGTGCCAGCAGTTTATACTCTAGCGGGATTACCACCGGGGAGCTGTTTTTT. This translates into CASSLYSSGITTGELFF.

This chain links TRBV7-8 with TRBJ2-7, with D hard to call. The CDR3 length is 11 residues. Looked up from germline, CDR1 is SGHVS and CDR2 is FQNEAQ. Trimming took off 3 bases at V and 5 bases at J, with 5 bases between the two ends. The CDR3 bases are TGTGCCAGCAGCTTCCAGAACGAGCAGTACTTC. As protein: CASSFQNEQYF.

This rearrangement joins TRBV25-1 to TRBJ2-7; the match to TRBD2 covers 7 bases. The CDR3 runs to 15 residues. Germline trimming cut 7 bases from V and 3 bases from J; bases unmatched to any gene: 12. Germline lookup yields CDR1 MGHDK and CDR2 SYGVNS. CDR3 DNA: TGTGCCAGCACAGGCCTGCGGGAGACCCTCTACGAGCAGTACTTC. Translated: CASTGLRETLYEQYF.

This clone appeared a single time. The J gene is TRBJ2-5, the V gene TRBV5-4; D is perhaps TRBD1 or TRBD2 (5 bases each). V was clipped by 4 bases and J by 3 bases, with 13 bases between them. The germline V gene encodes CDR1 SGHNT and CDR2 YYREEE (reference sequence). There are 14 residues in the CDR3. CDR3 residues: CASSTELGEETQYF. The CDR3 DNA follows: TGTGCCAGCAGCACGGAGTTGGGGGAAGAGACCCAGTACTTC.

This sequence joins TRBV20-1 and TRBJ1-5, with D possibly matching TRBD1 (5 bases). V was clipped by 3 bases and J by 11 bases, with 11 bases between them. The CDR3 sequence is 11 residues long. Germline lookup yields CDR1 DFQATT and CDR2 SNEGSKA (reference sequence). The DNA of the CDR3 is TGCAGTGCTAGTTGGGGGACTACCCAGCATTTT. It yields the protein CSASWGTTQHF.

J is TRBJ1-5 and V is TRBV7-9; tentatively, D is TRBD1 (5 bases). Looked up from germline, CDR1 is SEHNR and CDR2 is FQNEAQ (reference sequence). The CDR3 runs 14 residues. With 1 base removed from V and 5 bases from J, the gap between germline ends came to 9 bases. Here the CDR3 DNA reads TGTGCCAGCAGCTTAGGGGGCGTTTATCAGCCCCAGCATTTT. This encodes CASSLGGVYQPQHF.

The J gene is TRBJ2-1, the V gene TRBV12-5, with D perhaps TRBD2 (5 bases). Germline V gives CDR1 LGHNT, CDR2 FRNRAP. Trimming took off 3 bases at V and 4 bases at J, with 22 bases between the two ends. The CDR3 length is 18 residues. CDR3 sequence reads: CASGFARGGTTVYNEQFF. The CDR3 bases are TGTGCTAGTGGTTTTGCCCGAGGAGGTACTACTGTTTACAATGAGCAGTTCTTC.

V usage is TRBV7-8 and J usage is TRBJ2-2, with a possible D match to TRBD1 (5 bases). Germline V gene data show CDR1 as SGHVS and CDR2 as FQNEAQ. Trimming took off 1 base at V and 8 bases at J, with 17 bases between the two ends. This CDR3 has 16 amino acids. The CDR3 region is CASSLGPQGPGGELFF. Here the CDR3 DNA reads TGTGCCAGCAGCTTAGGGCCCCAGGGCCCAGGAGGGGAGCTGTTTTTT.

This clone was seen once. The V and J genes are TRBV28 and TRBJ1-5; TRBD1 is a possible D gene (6 bases). The CDR3 has 15 amino acids. V lost 6 bases to trimming and J lost 3 bases, with 15 bases between them. Germline CDR1 and CDR2: MDHEN and SYDVKM. The CDR3 coding sequence is TGTGCCAGCAGCTCCTTACGGGGGCACAATCAGCCCCAGCATTTT. As protein: CASSSLRGHNQPQHF. Based on the CDR3 plus reference TRBV28 and TRBJ1-5, the full variable domain is DVKVTQSSRYLVKRTGEKVFLECVQDMDHENMFWYRQDPGLGLRLIYFSYDVKMKEKGDIPEGYSVSREKKERFSLILESASTNQTSMYLCASSSLRGHNQPQHFGDGTRLSIL.

A word on this clone: This CDR3 is also generated by other DNA sequences in the sample. The rearrangement joins TRBV18 to TRBJ2-5, with D perhaps TRBD1 or TRBD2 (6 bases each). V lost 0 bases and J lost 5, with 13 bases in between. This CDR3 spans 15 amino acids. Germline V gene data show CDR1 as KGHSH and CDR2 as LQKENI. The CDR3 region has the DNA TGTGCCAGCTCACCACCGTCTTTAGGGGGGGAGACCCAGTACTTC. Translation: CASSPPSLGGETQYF.

The genes are TRBV7-6 and TRBJ2-1, with TRBD2 as a possible D gene (5 bases). This CDR3 has 15 amino acids. The V gene lost 2 bases and the J gene lost 1 base, with 9 bases spanning the gap. The germline gives CDR1 SGHVS, CDR2 FNYEAQ. CDR3 sequence reads: CASSLLTNSYNEQFF. The DNA for the CDR3 is TGTGCCAGCAGCTTACTGACTAATTCCTACAATGAGCAGTTCTTC.